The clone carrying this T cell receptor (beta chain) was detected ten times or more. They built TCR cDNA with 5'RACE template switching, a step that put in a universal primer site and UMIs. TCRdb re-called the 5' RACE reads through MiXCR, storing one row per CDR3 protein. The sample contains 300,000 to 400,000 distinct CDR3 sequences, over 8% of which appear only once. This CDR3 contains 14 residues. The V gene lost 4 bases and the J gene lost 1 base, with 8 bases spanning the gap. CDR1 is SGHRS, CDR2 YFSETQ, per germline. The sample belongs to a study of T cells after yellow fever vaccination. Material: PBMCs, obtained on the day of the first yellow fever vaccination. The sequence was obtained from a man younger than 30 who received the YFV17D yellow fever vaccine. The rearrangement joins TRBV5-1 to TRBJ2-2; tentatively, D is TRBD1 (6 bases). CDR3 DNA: TGCGCCAGCAGCCGGGACAAGAACACCGGGGAGCTGTTTTTT. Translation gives CASSRDKNTGELFF.